The T cell receptor beta chain under discussion was sequenced for a study of blood T cell repertoires in COVID-19. Study-level background: The cDNA or gDNA used as material had been derived from T cells, B-cell-depleted T cells, or PBMCs.

The CDR3 loop spans 14 amino acids. V lost 1 base, J lost 6 bases, and 11 bases lay in between. Germline CDR1 is SGHRS and CDR2 is YFSETQ. The assay was immunoSEQ multiplex PCR, and TCRdb's table has in-frame clones only and misses some. The repertoire includes 250,000 or so clones, 70% to 90% of them detected once, and 3% sits in the top ten. The V call is TRBV5-1, the J call TRBJ2-1; D is unclear. The TCR comes from a man younger than 35 with active or convalescent COVID-19. The sequenced sample was peripheral blood. CDR3 sequence reads: CASSLIPSVNEQFF. The CDR3 nucleotides are TGCGCCAGCAGCTTGATTCCCTCCGTCAATGAGCAGTTCTTC.